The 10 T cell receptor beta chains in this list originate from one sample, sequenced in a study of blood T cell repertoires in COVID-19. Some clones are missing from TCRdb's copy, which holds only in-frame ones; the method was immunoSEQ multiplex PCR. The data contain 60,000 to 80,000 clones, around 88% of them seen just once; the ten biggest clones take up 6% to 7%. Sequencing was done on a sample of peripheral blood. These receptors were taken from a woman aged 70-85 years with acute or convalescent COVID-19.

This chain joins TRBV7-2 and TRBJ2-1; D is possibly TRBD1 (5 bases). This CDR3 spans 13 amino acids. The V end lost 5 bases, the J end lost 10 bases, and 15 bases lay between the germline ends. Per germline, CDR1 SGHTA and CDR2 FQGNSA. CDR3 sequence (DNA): TGTGCCAGCAGCGATCAGGGTAGAAGGGAGCAGTTCTTC. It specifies CASSDQGRREQFF.

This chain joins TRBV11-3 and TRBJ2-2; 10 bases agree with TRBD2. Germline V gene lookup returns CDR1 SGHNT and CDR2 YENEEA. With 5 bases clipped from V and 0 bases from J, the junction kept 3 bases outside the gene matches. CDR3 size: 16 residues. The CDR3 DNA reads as TGTGCCAGCAGCCCTACTAGCGGGGCGAACACCGGGGAGCTGTTTTTT. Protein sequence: CASSPTSGANTGELFF.

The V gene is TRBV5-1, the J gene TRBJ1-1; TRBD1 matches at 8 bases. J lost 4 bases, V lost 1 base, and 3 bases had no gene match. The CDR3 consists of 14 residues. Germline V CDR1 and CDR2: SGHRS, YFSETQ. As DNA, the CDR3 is TGCGCCAGCAGCTTGACCGGACAGGGCACTGAAGCTTTCTTT. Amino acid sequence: CASSLTGQGTEAFF.

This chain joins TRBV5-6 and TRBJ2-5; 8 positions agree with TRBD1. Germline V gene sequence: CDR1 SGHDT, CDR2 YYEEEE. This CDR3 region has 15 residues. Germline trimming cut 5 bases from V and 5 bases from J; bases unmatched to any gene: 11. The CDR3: CASRWQGATWETQYF. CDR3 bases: TGTGCCAGCAGATGGCAGGGGGCAACATGGGAGACCCAGTACTTC.

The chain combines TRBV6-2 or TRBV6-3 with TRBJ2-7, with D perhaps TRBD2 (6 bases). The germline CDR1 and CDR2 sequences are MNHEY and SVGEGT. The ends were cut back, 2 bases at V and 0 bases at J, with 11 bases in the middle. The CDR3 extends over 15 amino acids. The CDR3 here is CASSYGSGISYEQYF. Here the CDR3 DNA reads TGTGCCAGCAGTTACGGTAGCGGTATCTCCTACGAGCAGTACTTC.

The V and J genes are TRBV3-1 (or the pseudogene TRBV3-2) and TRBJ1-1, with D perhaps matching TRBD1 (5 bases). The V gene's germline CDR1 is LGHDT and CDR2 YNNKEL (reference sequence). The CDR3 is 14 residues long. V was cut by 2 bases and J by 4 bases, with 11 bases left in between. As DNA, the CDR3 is TGTGCCAGCAGCCAAACGGGGGGGGGCACTGAAGCTTTCTTT. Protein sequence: CASSQTGGGTEAFF.

CDR3 DNA sequence: TGTGCCAGTAAGGATTTGGGGACTCTGAACACCGGGGAGCTGTTTTTT. Translation gives CASKDLGTLNTGELFF. The chain uses TRBV19 and TRBJ2-2, with D possibly being TRBD2 (6 bases). The V gene's germline CDR1 is LNHDA and CDR2 SQIVND (reference sequence). V was pared by 7 bases and J by 1 base, with 16 bases between. CDR3 length: 16 residues. The full variable domain, completed using reference TRBV19 and TRBJ2-2, is DGGITQSPKYLFRKEGQNVTLSCEQNLNHDAMYWYRQDPGQGLRLIYYSQIVNDFQKGDIAEGYSVSREKKESFPLTVTSAQKNPTAFYLCASKDLGTLNTGELFFGEGSRLTVL.

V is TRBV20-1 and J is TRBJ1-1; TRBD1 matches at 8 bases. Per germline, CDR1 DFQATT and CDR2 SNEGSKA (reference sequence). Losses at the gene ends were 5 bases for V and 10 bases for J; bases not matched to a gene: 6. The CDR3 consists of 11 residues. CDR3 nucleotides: TGCAGTGCTCGCCGGACAGGGAGAGCTTTCTTT. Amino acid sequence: CSARRTGRAFF.

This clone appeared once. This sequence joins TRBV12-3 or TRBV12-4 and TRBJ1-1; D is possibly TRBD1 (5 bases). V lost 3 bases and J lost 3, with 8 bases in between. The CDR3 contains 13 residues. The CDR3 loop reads CASSLGGHTEAFF. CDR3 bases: TGTGCCAGCAGTTTGGGGGGTCACACTGAAGCTTTCTTT.

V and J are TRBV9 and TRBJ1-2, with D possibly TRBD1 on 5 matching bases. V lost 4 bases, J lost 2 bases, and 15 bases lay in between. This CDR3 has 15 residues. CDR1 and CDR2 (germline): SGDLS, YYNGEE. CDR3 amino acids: CASSLRTEGNYGYTF. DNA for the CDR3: TGTGCCAGCAGCCTTAGGACGGAGGGGAACTATGGCTACACCTTC.